The 17 T cell receptor beta chains below all came from one sample that was sequenced in a study of blood T cells in healthy people across ages. Together with a sample-barcoded 5' primer, a J-beta primer mix was included in a second PCR lasting roughly 6 to 12 cycles. TCRdb re-derived calls from the 5' RACE reads in MiXCR, one entry per CDR3 protein. Altogether about 510,000 distinct CDR3 sequences are present, around 27% being singletons, with the ten largest covering approximately 3.6%. These data were also reused for a study on T cells of mothers and their children.

Sequencing used blood. The receptors were sampled from a boy aged 2 to 9 in good health.

V gene TRBV4-3 combines with J gene TRBJ2-5; D ambiguous. The CDR3 extends over 14 amino acids. The germline CDR1 and CDR2 sequences are LGHNA and YSLEER. V was trimmed by 0 bases and J by 0 bases, leaving 5 bases between them. The CDR3 DNA sequence: TGCGCCAGCAGCCAAGACAGAAACCAAGAGACCCAGTACTTC. Translated: CASSQDRNQETQYF.

This chain joins TRBV4-2 and TRBJ1-4, with D possibly being TRBD1 (5 bases). The CDR3 loop spans 15 amino acids. The V and J ends lost 0 bases and 10 bases respectively, with 15 bases between them. Per germline, CDR1 LGHNA and CDR2 YNFKEQ. In DNA form, the CDR3 reads TGTGCCAGCAGCCAAGAACCGGGGCCAGGAGGAAAACTGTTTTTT. Amino acids: CASSQEPGPGGKLFF.

This clonotype came up a few times. The rearrangement links TRBV4-2 to TRBJ2-3; D might be TRBD2 (6 bases). The CDR3 runs to 18 residues. The V gene's germline CDR1 is LGHNA and CDR2 YNFKEQ. Trimming stripped 0 bases from V and 4 bases from J, with 20 bases between. The CDR3 bases are TGTGCCAGCAGCCAAGACTGGGCGATAGCGGTGGGCCCAGATACGCAGTATTTT. This codes for CASSQDWAIAVGPDTQYF.

The rearrangement uses TRBV12-3 or TRBV12-4 and TRBJ2-7, with a tentative D call TRBD2 (6 bases). CDR3 length: 15 amino acids. Trimming pared 5 bases from V and 2 bases from J, leaving 16 bases between. The CDR3 loop is CASSAHGRGAYEQYF. In DNA, the CDR3 is TGTGCCAGCAGTGCCCACGGGCGGGGAGCCTACGAGCAGTACTTC.

CDR3 region: CSARVRANTGETQYF. The CDR3 nucleotides are TGCAGTGCTAGAGTCCGGGCCAATACGGGGGAGACCCAGTACTTC. The chain carries TRBV20-1 and TRBJ2-5, with a tentative D call TRBD2 (5 bases). The CDR3 sequence is 15 residues long. The germline V gene has CDR1 DFQATT and CDR2 SNEGSKA (reference sequence). V was pared by 1 base and J by 5 bases, with 17 bases between.

The rearrangement links TRBV7-9 to TRBJ1-1, with TRBD1 matching over 8 bases. V shed 4 bases, J shed 1 base, and the junction held 8 bases outside the gene matches. The CDR3 covers 16 residues. Germline-derived CDR1 and CDR2 are SEHNR and FQNEAQ (reference sequence). CDR3 residues: CASSSPTGTGNTEAFF. The CDR3, as DNA: TGTGCCAGCAGCTCACCCACCGGGACAGGGAACACTGAAGCTTTCTTT.

This sequence joins TRBV7-8 and TRBJ1-1; D is unclear. The germline gives CDR1 SGHVS, CDR2 FQNEAQ. CDR3 length: 17 amino acids. V was cut by 3 bases and J by 0 bases, with 17 bases left in between. The CDR3 loop is CASSFLFPGGMNTEAFF. CDR3 in DNA: TGTGCCAGCAGCTTCCTGTTTCCCGGCGGCATGAACACTGAAGCTTTCTTT.

The chain employs TRBV10-3 and TRBJ1-4; possible D gene TRBD1, 6 bases. Germline lookup yields CDR1 ENHRY and CDR2 SYGVKD. Trimming shortened V by 7 bases and J by 4 bases, and 16 bases separated the two germline ends. The CDR3 runs 15 residues. The CDR3 sequence is CAIKAETGVNEKLFF. The CDR3 bases are TGTGCCATCAAGGCCGAGACAGGAGTTAATGAAAAACTGTTTTTT.

The rearrangement uses TRBV29-1 and TRBJ2-3; TRBD2 might be the D (6 bases). Germline loops: CDR1 SQVTM, CDR2 ANQGSEA. Trimming cost V 4 bases and J 2 bases, with 10 bases left between them. The CDR3 consists of 13 residues. The DNA of the CDR3 is TGCAGCGTTGCGGGACTTAACACAGATACGCAGTATTTT. Translating it yields CSVAGLNTDTQYF.

The chain links TRBV6-6 to TRBJ1-4, with 9 bases lining up with TRBD1. The germline CDR1 and CDR2 sequences are MNHNY and SVGAGI (reference sequence). The CDR3 contains 15 residues. V dropped 4 bases and J dropped 7; count of bases not matched to a gene: 7. CDR3 protein: CASSLGQGAGEKLFF. In nucleotides, the CDR3 is TGTGCCAGCAGTTTGGGACAGGGCGCTGGTGAAAAACTGTTTTTT.

This clonotype was recorded a few times. The chain employs TRBV7-6 and TRBJ2-3; D may be TRBD2 (6 bases). In germline, CDR1 is SGHVS, CDR2 FNYEAQ. The CDR3 sequence is 15 residues long. Trimming removed 1 base from V and 1 base from J, with 9 bases in between. In DNA, the CDR3 is TGTGCCAGCAGCTTAGTAGCTAGCGGCACAGATACGCAGTATTTT. Translating gives CASSLVASGTDTQYF.

V usage is TRBV20-1 and J usage is TRBJ2-5, with D uncertain. Judging by the DNA end, TRBJ2-7 fits better; the J call may be wrong. CDR1 is DFQATT and CDR2 is SNEGSKA in the germline V gene (reference sequence). The CDR3 contains 14 residues. The chain's CDR3 is CSARVGPKDYEQYF. DNA for the CDR3: TGCAGTGCTAGAGTCGGACCTAAGGACTACGAGCAGTACTTC.

This clonotype was observed a few times. The chain couples TRBV12-3 or TRBV12-4 to TRBJ2-7, with D possibly matching TRBD1 (6 bases). V was clipped by 5 bases and J by 4 bases, with 12 bases between them. The CDR3 is 13 amino acids. CDR3 residues: CASSLNQGYEQYF. In DNA, the CDR3 is TGTGCCAGCAGTCTAAACCAGGGGTACGAGCAGTACTTC.

This clonotype was counted at least ten times. The V call is TRBV7-9, the J call TRBJ2-2; 10 bases are a match to TRBD1. The CDR3 is made up of 14 amino acids. Germline lookup yields CDR1 SEHNR and CDR2 FQNEAQ (reference sequence). The ends lost 5 bases at V and 5 bases at J; junction bases unmatched: 2. The CDR3 region has the DNA TGTGCCAGCAGCCCGGGACAGGGGACCGGGGAGCTGTTTTTT. Residues: CASSPGQGTGELFF.

This chain connects TRBV29-1 to TRBJ1-1, with TRBD1 matching over 7 bases. Germline V gene lookup returns CDR1 SQVTM and CDR2 ANQGSEA. Trimming cost V 7 bases and J 2 bases; bases outside gene matches: 7. CDR3 length: 13 amino acids. This CDR3 reads CSANRDRNTEAFF. CDR3 nucleotides: TGCAGCGCCAACCGGGACAGAAACACTGAAGCTTTCTTT.

The genes are TRBV7-9 and TRBJ2-3; D perhaps matches TRBD2 (6 bases). There are 14 residues in the CDR3. CDR1 is SEHNR, CDR2 FQNEAQ, per germline (reference sequence). V lost 4 bases, J lost 1 base, and 9 bases lay in between. CDR3 bases: TGTGCCAGCAGCTCCAAGCGGGGCACAGATACGCAGTATTTT. It is translated as CASSSKRGTDTQYF.

This clonotype was detected a few times. The chain recombines TRBV20-1 with TRBJ2-2; D is perhaps TRBD2 (5 bases). Trimming shortened V by 6 bases and J by 1 base, and 12 bases separated the two germline ends. The CDR3 is made up of 14 amino acids. Germline CDR1 is DFQATT and CDR2 is SNEGSKA (reference sequence). The CDR3 DNA is TGCAGTGCAACGTGGGAGCGGAACACCGGGGAGCTGTTTTTT. Its protein product is CSATWERNTGELFF.